This T cell receptor (beta chain) derives from a study of blood T cell repertoires in COVID-19. Study summary: Whether acute or convalescent, the COVID-19 samples came from the United States, Italy and Spain. In each case, the material was cDNA or gDNA derived from T cells, B-cell-depleted T cells, or PBMCs.

CDR3 length: 13 amino acids. Germline V gene lookup returns CDR1 SNHLY and CDR2 FYNNEI. V shed 5 bases and J shed 4 bases, with 10 bases lying between them. This clone was observed a single time. In Seattle, patients joined the study during active infection and were tracked longitudinally. Authors' processing steps: How many nucleated cells were present was estimated from reference gene primer amplification. Clones were sequenced by immunoSEQ multiplex PCR, and TCRdb holds only the in-frame ones, with some missing. From that table come the V and J calls and clone size; the DNA was used to work out D and trimming. Here the sample spans over 85,000 clones, roughly 88% being singletons.

The V call is TRBV2, the J call TRBJ2-3, with no clear D. Sequenced sample: peripheral blood. The TCR comes from a woman of 80 years or more with COVID-19, enrolled during active disease. The CDR3 region is CASSLTEADTQYF. CDR3 DNA: TGTGCCAGCAGTCTAACAGAAGCAGATACGCAGTATTTT.